This is a list of T cell receptor beta chains from one sample in a study of identical twins. Using its own MiXCR run on the 5' RACE reads, TCRdb lists one record per CDR3 protein. The sample contains some 570,000 distinct CDR3 sequences, around 24% of which appear only once. The same data also went into a second study, on yellow fever vaccine responses in identical twins.

Material: CD4+ T cells sorted from blood. All receptors derive from a woman aged 18-29 years in good health. CDR3s include the opening cysteine and the closing phenylalanine or tryptophan. D genes are given only for firm matches. Clone size appears in some rows only: once, few, many, or a class for an expanded clone.

v_gene: TRBV12-3/TRBV12-4
len: 13
abundance: -
d_gene: TRBD1
j_gene: TRBJ1-5
CDR3aa: CASSPTGGEPQHF
CDR3nt: TGTGCCAGCAGCCCTACAGGGGGGGAGCCCCAGCATTTT

v_gene: TRBV10-3
len: 13
abundance: few
d_gene: -
j_gene: TRBJ2-2
CDR3aa: CAISSGNTGELFF
CDR3nt: TGTGCCATCAGTAGCGGGAACACCGGGGAGCTGTTTTTT

v_gene: TRBV12-3/TRBV12-4
len: 14
abundance: -
d_gene: -
j_gene: TRBJ2-6
CDR3aa: CASSGGAGANVLTF
CDR3nt: TGTGCCAGCAGTGGGGGCGCTGGGGCCAACGTCCTGACTTTC

v_gene: TRBV9
len: 13
abundance: many
d_gene: TRBD2
j_gene: TRBJ2-5
CDR3aa: CASNTGLAGTQYF
CDR3nt: TGTGCCAGCAACACTGGACTAGCGGGGACCCAGTACTTC

v_gene: TRBV5-1
len: 14
abundance: -
d_gene: TRBD1
j_gene: TRBJ2-5
CDR3aa: CASSLGGDRETQYF
CDR3nt: TGCGCCAGCAGCTTGGGTGGGGACAGAGAGACCCAGTACTTC

v_gene: TRBV5-1
len: 14
abundance: -
d_gene: TRBD1
j_gene: TRBJ2-5
CDR3aa: CARSLGQIKETQYF
CDR3nt: TGCGCCAGGAGCCTGGGACAGATAAAAGAGACCCAGTACTTC

v_gene: TRBV5-1
len: 14
abundance: once
d_gene: -
j_gene: TRBJ1-1
CDR3aa: CASSKQAKNTEAFF
CDR3nt: TGCGCCAGCAGCAAACAGGCCAAGAACACTGAAGCTTTCTTT

v_gene: TRBV10-3
len: 14
abundance: few
d_gene: -
j_gene: TRBJ2-7
CDR3aa: CAISKDSLIYEQYF
CDR3nt: TGTGCCATCAGCAAGGACAGCCTGATCTACGAGCAGTACTTC

v_gene: TRBV18
len: 12
abundance: -
d_gene: -
j_gene: TRBJ1-5
CDR3aa: CASSLPAQPQHF
CDR3nt: TGTGCCAGCTCACTACCTGCTCAGCCCCAGCATTTT

v_gene: TRBV2
len: 15
abundance: few
d_gene: -
j_gene: TRBJ2-4
CDR3aa: CASEGGGIAKNIQYF
CDR3nt: TGTGCCAGCGAGGGAGGGGGTATAGCCAAAAACATTCAGTACTTC

v_gene: TRBV4-2
len: 17
abundance: -
d_gene: -
j_gene: TRBJ2-6
CDR3aa: CASSQEEIRSGANVLTF
CDR3nt: TGTGCCAGCAGCCAAGAGGAGATTCGCTCTGGGGCCAACGTCCTGACTTTC

v_gene: TRBV11-2
len: 14
abundance: -
d_gene: -
j_gene: TRBJ1-4
CDR3aa: CASSRSSTNEKLFF
CDR3nt: TGTGCCAGCAGCCGATCCTCAACTAATGAAAAACTGTTTTTT

v_gene: TRBV29-1
len: 16
abundance: -
d_gene: -
j_gene: TRBJ2-3
CDR3aa: CSARLGSGESTDTQYF
CDR3nt: TGCAGCGCTAGACTCGGGAGCGGAGAAAGCACAGATACGCAGTATTTT

v_gene: TRBV4-2
len: 17
abundance: few
d_gene: TRBD2
j_gene: TRBJ2-1
CDR3aa: CASSQELRTSGTNEQFF
CDR3nt: TGTGCCAGCAGCCAAGAGTTGCGGACTAGCGGGACCAATGAGCAGTTCTTC

v_gene: TRBV20-1
len: 17
abundance: -
d_gene: TRBD2
j_gene: TRBJ2-1
CDR3aa: CSAREPAGGPFYNEQFF
CDR3nt: TGCAGTGCTAGAGAGCCAGCGGGAGGACCTTTTTACAATGAGCAGTTCTTC

v_gene: TRBV20-1
len: 13
abundance: -
d_gene: -
j_gene: TRBJ2-1
CDR3aa: CSAMVGSYNEQFF
CDR3nt: TGCAGTGCTATGGTTGGTTCCTACAATGAGCAGTTCTTC

v_gene: TRBV4-1
len: 16
abundance: few
d_gene: -
j_gene: TRBJ2-6
CDR3aa: CASSSQGPLGANVLTF
CDR3nt: TGCGCCAGCAGCTCCCAGGGCCCCCTCGGGGCCAACGTCCTGACTTTC

v_gene: TRBV12-3/TRBV12-4
len: 15
abundance: -
d_gene: TRBD2
j_gene: TRBJ2-1
CDR3aa: CASSEGTSGRTEQFF
CDR3nt: TGTGCCAGCAGTGAGGGGACTAGCGGGAGAACTGAGCAGTTCTTC

v_gene: TRBV3-1
len: 16
abundance: -
d_gene: TRBD2
j_gene: TRBJ2-2
CDR3aa: CASSRSGMKGTGELFF
CDR3nt: TGTGCCAGCAGCCGAAGCGGGATGAAGGGCACCGGGGAGCTGTTTTTT

v_gene: TRBV5-1
len: 17
abundance: -
d_gene: TRBD1
j_gene: TRBJ1-1
CDR3aa: CASSLQGAKGLNTEAFF
CDR3nt: TGCGCCAGCAGCTTGCAGGGGGCGAAAGGATTGAACACTGAAGCTTTCTTT

v_gene: TRBV12-3/TRBV12-4
len: 15
abundance: -
d_gene: -
j_gene: TRBJ2-4
CDR3aa: CASSLGGTALNIQYF
CDR3nt: TGTGCCAGCAGTTTAGGGGGGACCGCTTTAAACATTCAGTACTTC

v_gene: TRBV10-3
len: 15
abundance: few
d_gene: -
j_gene: TRBJ1-6
CDR3aa: CAISEHSSYNSPLHF
CDR3nt: TGTGCCATCAGCGAGCATAGCTCCTATAATTCACCCCTCCACTTT

v_gene: TRBV28
len: 14
abundance: -
d_gene: -
j_gene: TRBJ1-1
CDR3aa: CASSLSGRLTEAFF
CDR3nt: TGTGCCAGCAGTTTATCGGGCAGACTCACTGAAGCTTTCTTT

v_gene: TRBV12-3/TRBV12-4
len: 15
abundance: few
d_gene: -
j_gene: TRBJ2-2
CDR3aa: CASSFAGAGTGELFF
CDR3nt: TGTGCCAGCAGTTTCGCAGGGGCAGGGACCGGGGAGCTGTTTTTT

v_gene: TRBV2
len: 13
abundance: many
d_gene: TRBD1
j_gene: TRBJ2-5
CDR3aa: CASSGTGLETQYF
CDR3nt: TGTGCCAGCAGTGGGACAGGGCTAGAGACCCAGTACTTC

v_gene: TRBV27
len: 16
abundance: few
d_gene: TRBD1
j_gene: TRBJ1-1
CDR3aa: CASSLRSGGLNTEAFF
CDR3nt: TGTGCCAGCAGTTTAAGGTCAGGGGGCTTGAACACTGAAGCTTTCTTT

v_gene: TRBV12-3/TRBV12-4
len: 13
abundance: many
d_gene: TRBD1
j_gene: TRBJ1-2
CDR3aa: CASRETGGGGYTF
CDR3nt: TGTGCCAGCAGAGAAACAGGGGGGGGTGGCTACACCTTC

v_gene: TRBV20-1
len: 16
abundance: -
d_gene: -
j_gene: TRBJ2-3
CDR3aa: CSASDSTLAGTDTQYF
CDR3nt: TGCAGTGCTAGCGATAGTACCCTAGCCGGCACAGATACGCAGTATTTT

v_gene: TRBV1
len: 15
abundance: -
d_gene: -
j_gene: TRBJ2-7
CDR3aa: CTSSHGTSGSYEQYF
CDR3nt: TGCACCAGCAGCCACGGGACTAGCGGTAGCTACGAGCAGTACTTC

v_gene: TRBV7-3
len: 13
abundance: few
d_gene: -
j_gene: TRBJ2-1
CDR3aa: CASSRGSYNEQFF
CDR3nt: TGTGCCAGCTCGCGGGGATCCTACAATGAGCAGTTCTTC

v_gene: TRBV10-3
len: 13
abundance: few
d_gene: -
j_gene: TRBJ2-7
CDR3aa: CAIGPGVAREQYF
CDR3nt: TGTGCCATCGGGCCGGGAGTGGCGCGGGAGCAGTACTTC

v_gene: TRBV24-1
len: 16
abundance: -
d_gene: -
j_gene: TRBJ2-5
CDR3aa: CATSDPSQGYQETQYF
CDR3nt: TGTGCCACCAGTGATCCATCTCAGGGTTATCAAGAGACCCAGTACTTC

v_gene: TRBV20-1
len: 12
abundance: few
d_gene: TRBD2
j_gene: TRBJ2-5
CDR3aa: CSAAGGQETQYF
CDR3nt: TGCAGTGCTGCCGGGGGGCAAGAGACCCAGTACTTC

v_gene: TRBV4-1
len: 15
abundance: -
d_gene: -
j_gene: TRBJ1-1
CDR3aa: CASSQADGMNTEAFF
CDR3nt: TGCGCCAGCAGCCAAGCGGACGGCATGAACACTGAAGCTTTCTTT

v_gene: TRBV6-1
len: 15
abundance: -
d_gene: -
j_gene: TRBJ2-2
CDR3aa: CASSEELGFGGELFF
CDR3nt: TGTGCCAGCAGTGAAGAGTTAGGGTTTGGCGGGGAGCTGTTTTTT

v_gene: TRBV4-1
len: 15
abundance: -
d_gene: TRBD2
j_gene: TRBJ2-1
CDR3aa: CASSQFTSGGFEQFF
CDR3nt: TGCGCCAGCAGCCAGTTTACTAGCGGGGGATTTGAGCAGTTCTTC

v_gene: TRBV7-8
len: 16
abundance: few
d_gene: -
j_gene: TRBJ2-1
CDR3aa: CASSSSGRSTIVEQFF
CDR3nt: TGTGCCAGCAGCTCCAGTGGGCGGAGTACAATAGTGGAGCAGTTCTTC

v_gene: TRBV28
len: 14
abundance: few
d_gene: TRBD1
j_gene: TRBJ2-2
CDR3aa: CASQGAIIGGELFF
CDR3nt: TGTGCCAGCCAGGGGGCAATCATCGGCGGGGAGCTGTTTTTT

v_gene: TRBV6-5
len: 15
abundance: -
d_gene: TRBD2
j_gene: TRBJ2-7
CDR3aa: CASSNGLAGGYEQYF
CDR3nt: TGTGCCAGCAGTAACGGACTAGCGGGAGGCTACGAGCAGTACTTC

v_gene: TRBV20-1
len: 14
abundance: few
d_gene: -
j_gene: TRBJ1-6
CDR3aa: CSAPGQRNDSPLHF
CDR3nt: TGCAGTGCACCGGGCCAGCGGAATGATTCACCCCTCCACTTT

v_gene: TRBV3-1
len: 14
abundance: few
d_gene: TRBD1
j_gene: TRBJ1-6
CDR3aa: CASSQGRGLSPLHF
CDR3nt: TGTGCCAGCAGCCAAGGCAGGGGGCTTTCACCCCTCCACTTT

v_gene: TRBV5-1
len: 14
abundance: -
d_gene: -
j_gene: TRBJ1-1
CDR3aa: CASSPGPEGTEAFF
CDR3nt: TGCGCCAGCAGCCCGGGCCCCGAGGGCACTGAAGCTTTCTTT

v_gene: TRBV19
len: 14
abundance: few
d_gene: -
j_gene: TRBJ1-1
CDR3aa: CASSAGPGNTEAFF
CDR3nt: TGTGCCAGTAGTGCCGGCCCGGGTAACACTGAAGCTTTCTTT

v_gene: TRBV2
len: 17
abundance: -
d_gene: TRBD2
j_gene: TRBJ2-3
CDR3aa: CASSLPGLAGYTDTQYF
CDR3nt: TGTGCCAGCAGTCTCCCGGGACTAGCGGGATATACAGATACGCAGTATTTT

v_gene: TRBV29-1
len: 17
abundance: few
d_gene: -
j_gene: TRBJ2-2
CDR3aa: CSVTVGGGGALTGELFF
CDR3nt: TGCAGCGTCACCGTGGGCGGAGGGGGCGCATTAACCGGGGAGCTGTTTTTT

v_gene: TRBV12-3/TRBV12-4
len: 14
abundance: medium-sized
d_gene: -
j_gene: TRBJ1-5
CDR3aa: CASSWGDRRQPQHF
CDR3nt: TGTGCCAGCAGTTGGGGAGACAGGCGTCAGCCCCAGCATTTT

v_gene: TRBV5-1
len: 15
abundance: -
d_gene: TRBD1
j_gene: TRBJ2-1
CDR3aa: CASSLLQGASNEQFF
CDR3nt: TGCGCCAGCAGCTTGCTGCAGGGGGCGTCCAATGAGCAGTTCTTC

v_gene: TRBV7-3
len: 16
abundance: -
d_gene: -
j_gene: TRBJ2-3
CDR3aa: CASSLMSRGVADTQYF
CDR3nt: TGTGCCAGCAGCTTAATGTCCAGGGGAGTTGCAGATACGCAGTATTTT